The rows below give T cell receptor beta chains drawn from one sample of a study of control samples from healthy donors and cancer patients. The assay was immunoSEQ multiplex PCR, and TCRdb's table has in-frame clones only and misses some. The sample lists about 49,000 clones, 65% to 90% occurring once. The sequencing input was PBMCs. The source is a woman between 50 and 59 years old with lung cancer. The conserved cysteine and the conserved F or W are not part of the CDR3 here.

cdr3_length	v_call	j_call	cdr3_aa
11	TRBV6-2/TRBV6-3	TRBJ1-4	ASSGQANEKLF
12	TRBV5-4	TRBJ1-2	ASRIMGQNYGYT
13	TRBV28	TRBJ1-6	AGKGGLGLNSPLH
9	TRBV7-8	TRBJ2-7	ASSSYLGKY
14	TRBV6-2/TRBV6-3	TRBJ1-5	ASSYSAGGHLSPQH
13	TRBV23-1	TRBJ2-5	ASSQSLAAQETQY
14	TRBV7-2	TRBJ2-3	ASSLIGGGAEDTQY
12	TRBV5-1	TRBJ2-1	ASSLGHRETEQF
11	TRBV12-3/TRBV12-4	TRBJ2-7	ASSLRGTDEQY
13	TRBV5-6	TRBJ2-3	ASSVAGGVEDTQY
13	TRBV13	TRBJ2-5	ASSLNRGRGETQY
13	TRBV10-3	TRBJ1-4	AISQQATGEEKLF
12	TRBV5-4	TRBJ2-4	ASSIPSSKNIQY
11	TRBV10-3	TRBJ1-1	AISESRGTEAF
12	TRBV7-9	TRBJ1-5	ASSFEGPNQPQH
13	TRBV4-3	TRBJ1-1	ASSQDRGGDTEAF
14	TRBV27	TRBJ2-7	ASSLKTGTGGYEQY
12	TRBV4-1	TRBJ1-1	ASSQGQGNTEAF
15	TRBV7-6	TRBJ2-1	ASSAGTGPSSYNEQF
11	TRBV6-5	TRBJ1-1	ASTERGFTEAF
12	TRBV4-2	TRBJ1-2	ASRERQGAYGYT
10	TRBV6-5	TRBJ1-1	AIVGQNTEAF
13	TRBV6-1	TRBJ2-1	ASSEVASSYNEQF
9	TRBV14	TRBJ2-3	ASSQWDTQY
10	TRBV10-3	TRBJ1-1	AIHRLKAEAF
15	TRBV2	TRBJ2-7	ASSEWARQGFTYEQY
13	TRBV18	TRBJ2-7	ASSDRDRGSDEQY
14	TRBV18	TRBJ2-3	ASSLGAGTHTDTQY
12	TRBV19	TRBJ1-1	ASSMFGLNTEAF
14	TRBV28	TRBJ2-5	ASSPLGAMYQETQY
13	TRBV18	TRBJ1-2	ASSPYRTGGNGYT
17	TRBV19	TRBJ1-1	ASTAPTINTGLRGTEAF
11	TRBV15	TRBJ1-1	ATSRDLTYEAF
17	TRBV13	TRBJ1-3	ASSLGLTRRDNSGNTIY
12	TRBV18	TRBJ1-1	ASSPQGGNTEAF
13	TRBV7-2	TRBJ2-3	ASRGKEGNTDTQY
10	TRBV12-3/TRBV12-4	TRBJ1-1	ASSPRVTEAF
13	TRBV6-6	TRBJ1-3	ASSSGTGAGNTIY
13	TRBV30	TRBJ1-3	AWSTGGMTGNTIY
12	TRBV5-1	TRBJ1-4	ASSSGTGGEKLF
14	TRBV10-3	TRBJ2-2	AIRGTGEKNTGELF
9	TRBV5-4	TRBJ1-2	ASLDTYGYT
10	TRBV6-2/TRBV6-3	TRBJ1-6	ASSYSSSPLH
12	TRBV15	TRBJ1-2	ATTVGTSYYGYT
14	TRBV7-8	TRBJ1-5	ASSPSSGKYNQPQH
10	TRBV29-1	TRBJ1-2	SGTAANYGYT
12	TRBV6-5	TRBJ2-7	ATKLAGGIYEQY
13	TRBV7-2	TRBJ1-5	ASSPKTGSNQPQH
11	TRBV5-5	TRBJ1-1	ASSLGGATEAF